The T cell receptor beta chain under discussion was sequenced for a study of identifying expanded T cells in peripheral blood. Assay: immunoSEQ multiplex PCR; the TCRdb copy retains only in-frame clones and omits some. The sample consists of tens of thousands of clones, 84% of them appearing once. This receptor was obtained from a person aged 18-70 years in good health. Sequenced input: blood.

CDR3 nucleotides: TGTGCCAGCAGCCACCTGACTAGCGGAGGCTACAATGAGCAGTTCTTC. Its translation is CASSHLTSGGYNEQFF. The chain couples TRBV14 to TRBJ2-1, with 9 bases identical to TRBD2. Germline assignment: CDR1 SGHDN and CDR2 FVKESK. The CDR3 spans 16 residues. J gave up 3 bases and V 3 bases, and 6 bases lay outside the gene matches.